This TCR beta chain was identified in a study of identical twins' blood T cells. MiXCR, applied by TCRdb to the 5' RACE reads, yields one record per CDR3 protein. The sample shows roughly 340,000 distinct CDR3 sequences, 25% to 35% of them seen only once. The CDR3 has 14 amino acids. Trimming took off 5 bases at V and 2 bases at J, with 10 bases between the two ends. Germline V CDR1 and CDR2: MNHEY, SVGAGI. The rearrangement uses TRBV6-5 and TRBJ2-1; D is ambiguous. The origin of this receptor is a woman between 18 and 55 years old in good health. Sequencing was carried out using PBMCs. CDR3 sequence: CASSPVQTYNEQFF. DNA for the CDR3: TGTGCCAGCAGTCCCGTACAAACCTACAATGAGCAGTTCTTC.